The present entry profiles one TCR beta chain with its context. The entry originates in a study of shared clonotypes between healthy human individuals. Losses at the gene ends were 3 bases for V and 0 bases for J; bases not matched to a gene: 6. Germline values: CDR1 SGDLS, CDR2 YYNGEE. This CDR3 spans 16 amino acids. Assay used: immunoSEQ multiplex PCR; TCRdb lists only in-frame clones, some missing. The data show 400,000 to 600,000 clones, 70% to 80% seen once. The sequence came from a woman in her thirties or forties in good health. Some clones in this sample may be carry-over from other donors' samples. The chain employs TRBV9 and TRBJ2-1, with TRBD2 matching 7 bases. The sample comprised PBMCs. The CDR3 loop is CASSAGGGSSYNEQFF. The CDR3 region has the DNA TGTGCCAGCAGCGCGGGCGGCGGGAGCTCCTACAATGAGCAGTTCTTC.